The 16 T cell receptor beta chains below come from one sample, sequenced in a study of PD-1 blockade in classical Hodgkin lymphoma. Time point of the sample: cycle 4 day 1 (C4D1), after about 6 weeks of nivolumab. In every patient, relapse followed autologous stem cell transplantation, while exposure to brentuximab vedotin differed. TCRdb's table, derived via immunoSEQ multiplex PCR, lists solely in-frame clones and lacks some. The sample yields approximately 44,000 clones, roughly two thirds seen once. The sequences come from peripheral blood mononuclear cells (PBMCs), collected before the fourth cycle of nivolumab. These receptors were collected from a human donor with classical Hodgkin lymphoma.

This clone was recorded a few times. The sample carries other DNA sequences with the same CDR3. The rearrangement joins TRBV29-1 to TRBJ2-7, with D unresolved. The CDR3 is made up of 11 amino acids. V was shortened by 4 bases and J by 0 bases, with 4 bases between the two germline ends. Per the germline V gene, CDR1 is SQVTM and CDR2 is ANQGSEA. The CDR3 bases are TGCAGCGTTGTGAGCTCCTACGAGCAGTACTTC. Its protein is CSVVSSYEQYF.

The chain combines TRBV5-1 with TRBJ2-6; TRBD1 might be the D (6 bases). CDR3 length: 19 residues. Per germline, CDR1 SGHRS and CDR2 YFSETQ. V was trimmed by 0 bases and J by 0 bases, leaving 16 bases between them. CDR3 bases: TGCGCCAGCAGCTTGGGGGGCCTAGGGACATTCTCTGGGGCCAACGTCCTGACTTTC. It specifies CASSLGGLGTFSGANVLTF.

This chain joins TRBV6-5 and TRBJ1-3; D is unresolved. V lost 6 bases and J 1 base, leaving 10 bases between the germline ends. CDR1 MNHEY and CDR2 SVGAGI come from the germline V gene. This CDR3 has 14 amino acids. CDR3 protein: CASSGSGSGNTIYF. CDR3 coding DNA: TGTGCCAGCAGCGGAAGCGGGTCTGGAAACACCATATATTTT.

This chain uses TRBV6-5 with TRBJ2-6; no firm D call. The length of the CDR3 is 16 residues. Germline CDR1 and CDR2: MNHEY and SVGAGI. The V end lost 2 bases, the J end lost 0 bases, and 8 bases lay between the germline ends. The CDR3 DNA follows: TGTGCCAGCAGTTACGATTTGCACTCTGGGGCCAACGTCCTGACTTTC. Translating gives CASSYDLHSGANVLTF.

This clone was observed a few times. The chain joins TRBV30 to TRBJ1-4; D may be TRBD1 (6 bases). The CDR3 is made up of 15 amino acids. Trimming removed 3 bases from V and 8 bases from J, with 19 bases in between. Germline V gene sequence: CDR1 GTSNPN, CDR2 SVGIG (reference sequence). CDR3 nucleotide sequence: TGTGCCTGGAGCCGCCAGGACAGCGTCTCGGAAAAACTGTTTTTT. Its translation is CAWSRQDSVSEKLFF.

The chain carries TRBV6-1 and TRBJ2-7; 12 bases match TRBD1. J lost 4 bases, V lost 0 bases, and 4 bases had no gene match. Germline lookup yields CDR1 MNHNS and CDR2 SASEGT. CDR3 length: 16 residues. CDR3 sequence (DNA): TGTGCCAGCAGTGAAGCGCAGGGACAGGGGGCGTACGAGCAGTACTTC. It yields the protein CASSEAQGQGAYEQYF.

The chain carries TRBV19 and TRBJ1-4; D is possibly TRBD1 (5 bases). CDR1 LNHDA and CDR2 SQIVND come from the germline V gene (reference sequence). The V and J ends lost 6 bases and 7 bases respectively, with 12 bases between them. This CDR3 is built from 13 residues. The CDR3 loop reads CASRKGTGEKLFF. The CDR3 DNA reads TGTGCCAGTAGAAAGGGGACTGGTGAAAAACTGTTTTTT.

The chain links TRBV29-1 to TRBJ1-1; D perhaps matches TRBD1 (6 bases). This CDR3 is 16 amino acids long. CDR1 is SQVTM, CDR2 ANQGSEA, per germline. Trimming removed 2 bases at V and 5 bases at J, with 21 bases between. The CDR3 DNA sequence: TGCAGCGTTGAATTGAAAGGGGGACTACTGAGGACTGAAGCTTTCTTT. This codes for CSVELKGGLLRTEAFF.

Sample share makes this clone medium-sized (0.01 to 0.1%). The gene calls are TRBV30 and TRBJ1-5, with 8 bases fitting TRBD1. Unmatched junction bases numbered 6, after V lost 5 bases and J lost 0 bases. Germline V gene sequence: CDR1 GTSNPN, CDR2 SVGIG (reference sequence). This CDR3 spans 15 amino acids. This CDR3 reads CAWGTGDYSNQPQHF. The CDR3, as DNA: TGTGCCTGGGGGACAGGAGACTATAGCAATCAGCCCCAGCATTTT.

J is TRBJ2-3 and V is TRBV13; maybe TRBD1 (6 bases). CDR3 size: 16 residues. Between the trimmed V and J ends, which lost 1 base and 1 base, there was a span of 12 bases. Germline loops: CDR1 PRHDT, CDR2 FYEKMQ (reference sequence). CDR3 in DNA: TGTGCCAGCAGCTTAGTTATCCCAGGGGGCACAGATACGCAGTATTTT. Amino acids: CASSLVIPGGTDTQYF. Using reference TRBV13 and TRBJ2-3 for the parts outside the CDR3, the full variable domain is AAGVIQSPRHLIKEKRETATLKCYPIPRHDTVYWYQQGPGQDPQFLISFYEKMQSDKGSIPDRFSAQQFSDYHSELNMSSLELGDSALYFCASSLVIPGGTDTQYFGPGTRLTVL.

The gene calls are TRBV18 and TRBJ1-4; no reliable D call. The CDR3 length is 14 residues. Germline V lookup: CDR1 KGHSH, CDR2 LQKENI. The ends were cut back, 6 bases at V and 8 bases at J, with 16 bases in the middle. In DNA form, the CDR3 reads TGTGCCAGCTCCCCGAACCTTGCGGGCGAAAAACTGTTTTTT. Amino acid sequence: CASSPNLAGEKLFF.

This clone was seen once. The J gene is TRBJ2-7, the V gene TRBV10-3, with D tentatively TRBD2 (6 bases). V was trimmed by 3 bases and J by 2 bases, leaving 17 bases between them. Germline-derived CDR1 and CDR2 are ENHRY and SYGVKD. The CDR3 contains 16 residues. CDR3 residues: CAISDHSGTGAYEQYF. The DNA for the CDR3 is TGTGCCATCAGTGACCATTCCGGGACTGGGGCCTACGAGCAGTACTTC.

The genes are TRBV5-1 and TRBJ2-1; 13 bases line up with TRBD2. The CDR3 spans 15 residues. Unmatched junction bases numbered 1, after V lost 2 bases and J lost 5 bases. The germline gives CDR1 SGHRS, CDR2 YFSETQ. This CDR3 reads CASSLLAGGDNEQFF. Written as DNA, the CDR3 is TGCGCCAGCAGCTTACTAGCGGGAGGGGACAATGAGCAGTTCTTC.

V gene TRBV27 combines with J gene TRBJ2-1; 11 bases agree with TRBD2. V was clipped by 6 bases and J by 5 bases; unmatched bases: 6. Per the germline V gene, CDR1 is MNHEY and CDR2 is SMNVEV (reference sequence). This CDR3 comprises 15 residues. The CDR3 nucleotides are TGTGCCAGCAGACCAGTAGCGGGAGGGCACAATGAGCAGTTCTTC. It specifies CASRPVAGGHNEQFF.

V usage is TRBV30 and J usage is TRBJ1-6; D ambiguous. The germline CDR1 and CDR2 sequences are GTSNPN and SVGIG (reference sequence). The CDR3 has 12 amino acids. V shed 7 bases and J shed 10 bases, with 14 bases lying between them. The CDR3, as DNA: TGTGCCTCCGGCCGGGGTGACTCACCCCTCCACTTT. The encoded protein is CASGRGDSPLHF.

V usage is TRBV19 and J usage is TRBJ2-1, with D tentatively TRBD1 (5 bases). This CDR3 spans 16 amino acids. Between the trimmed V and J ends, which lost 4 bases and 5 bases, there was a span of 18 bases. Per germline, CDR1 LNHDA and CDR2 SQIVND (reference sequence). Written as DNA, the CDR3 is TGTGCCAGTAGTAGCTGGGGCAGGAGAGTTAACAATGAGCAGTTCTTC. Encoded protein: CASSSWGRRVNNEQFF.